A selection of T cell receptor beta chains follows, all from one sample in a study of T cells in Graves' hyperthyroidism and ophthalmopathy. TCRdb recomputed calls from the multiplex PCR reads with MiXCR, one row per CDR3 protein. The top ten clones hold less than 8.5% of a sample with about 660,000 distinct CDR3 sequences, roughly 45% of them seen once. The sample was peripheral blood or thyroid tissue (not recorded which). The receptors here all came from an adult man with Graves' disease, either hyperthyroidism or ophthalmopathy (not recorded which). The CDR3 runs from the conserved cysteine through the conserved F or W. Fields, in order: D gene, V gene, clone size, J gene, CDR3 protein, CDR3 DNA. The D gene is left open where the match is weak. Size is omitted from some rows. Given values are once, few, many or a class for expanded clones.

d_call: NA; v_call: TRBV29-1; clone_size: many; j_call: TRBJ1-2; cdr3_aa: CSVESQGFDGYTF; cdr3_nt: TGCAGCGTTGAATCACAGGGTTTTGATGGCTACACCTTC
d_call: NA; v_call: TRBV7-8; clone_size: few; j_call: TRBJ2-7; cdr3_aa: CASRKDGRTYEQYF; cdr3_nt: TGTGCCAGCAGAAAAGACGGACGAACCTACGAGCAGTACTTC
d_call: TRBD1; v_call: TRBV7-9; clone_size: many; j_call: TRBJ1-1; cdr3_aa: CASTPGGAIFGNTEAFF; cdr3_nt: TGTGCCAGCACCCCAGGGGGAGCGATCTTTGGGAACACTGAAGCTTTCTTT
d_call: NA; v_call: TRBV19; clone_size: NA; j_call: TRBJ1-2; cdr3_aa: CASSLPTAGAPYGYTF; cdr3_nt: TGTGCCAGTAGTCTCCCCACCGCCGGGGCCCCCTATGGCTACACCTTC
d_call: NA; v_call: TRBV12-3/TRBV12-4; clone_size: NA; j_call: TRBJ1-2; cdr3_aa: CASSEAHGSGYTF; cdr3_nt: TGTGCCAGCAGTGAAGCTCACGGCAGCGGCTACACCTTC
d_call: NA; v_call: TRBV10-3; clone_size: NA; j_call: TRBJ2-5; cdr3_aa: CASSESWQGVKETQYF; cdr3_nt: TGTGCCAGCAGTGAGTCGTGGCAGGGTGTAAAAGAGACCCAGTACTTC
d_call: NA; v_call: TRBV7-9; clone_size: many; j_call: TRBJ2-7; cdr3_aa: CASSSPRSYEQYF; cdr3_nt: TGTGCCAGCAGCTCACCGAGGTCCTACGAGCAGTACTTC
d_call: NA; v_call: TRBV7-2; clone_size: many; j_call: TRBJ1-2; cdr3_aa: CASSLLNYGYTF; cdr3_nt: TGTGCCAGCAGCCTACTTAACTATGGCTACACCTTC
d_call: NA; v_call: TRBV29-1; clone_size: NA; j_call: TRBJ2-7; cdr3_aa: CSLDAGEQYF; cdr3_nt: TGCAGCTTGGACGCCGGGGAGCAGTACTTC
d_call: NA; v_call: TRBV24-1; clone_size: NA; j_call: TRBJ2-5; cdr3_aa: CATSEAGTPGRETQYF; cdr3_nt: TGTGCCACCAGTGAGGCCGGGACCCCGGGGCGGGAGACCCAGTACTTC
d_call: NA; v_call: TRBV7-2; clone_size: once; j_call: TRBJ1-3; cdr3_aa: CASSRETGDGGNTIYF; cdr3_nt: TGTGCCAGCAGCAGAGAGACGGGTGACGGTGGAAACACCATATATTTT
d_call: TRBD1; v_call: TRBV7-2; clone_size: NA; j_call: TRBJ2-7; cdr3_aa: CASSSRTGDYEQYF; cdr3_nt: TGTGCCAGCAGCTCGCGGACAGGGGACTACGAGCAGTACTTC
d_call: NA; v_call: TRBV2; clone_size: NA; j_call: TRBJ2-5; cdr3_aa: CASSEARGRGRYQETQYF; cdr3_nt: TGTGCCAGCAGTGAAGCGCGAGGCCGGGGAAGGTACCAAGAGACCCAGTACTTC
d_call: NA; v_call: TRBV2; clone_size: many; j_call: TRBJ2-7; cdr3_aa: CATRQAAYEQYF; cdr3_nt: TGTGCCACCAGACAGGCCGCCTACGAGCAGTACTTC
d_call: TRBD1; v_call: TRBV9; clone_size: NA; j_call: TRBJ1-4; cdr3_aa: CASSMRTGLNEKLFF; cdr3_nt: TGTGCCAGCAGCATGCGGACAGGCCTTAATGAAAAACTGTTTTTT
d_call: TRBD2; v_call: TRBV10-3; clone_size: few; j_call: TRBJ2-7; cdr3_aa: CAISGLAGASYEQYF; cdr3_nt: TGTGCCATCAGTGGACTAGCGGGGGCCTCCTACGAGCAGTACTTC
d_call: NA; v_call: TRBV20-1; clone_size: NA; j_call: TRBJ2-5; cdr3_aa: CSAREPREETQYF; cdr3_nt: TGCAGTGCTAGAGAACCCAGAGAAGAGACCCAGTACTTC
d_call: TRBD1; v_call: TRBV6-1; clone_size: few; j_call: TRBJ1-5; cdr3_aa: CASSTIRDSANQPQHF; cdr3_nt: TGTGCCAGCAGTACCATCCGGGACAGCGCCAATCAGCCCCAGCATTTT
d_call: NA; v_call: TRBV10-3; clone_size: medium-sized; j_call: TRBJ1-3; cdr3_aa: CAISESVSGNTIYF; cdr3_nt: TGTGCCATCAGTGAGTCAGTCTCTGGAAACACCATATATTTT
d_call: NA; v_call: TRBV2; clone_size: once; j_call: TRBJ1-4; cdr3_aa: CASSFDSAGGEKLFF; cdr3_nt: TGTGCCAGCAGCTTTGACTCGGCGGGCGGGGAAAAACTGTTTTTT
d_call: TRBD1; v_call: TRBV5-1; clone_size: NA; j_call: TRBJ2-6; cdr3_aa: CASSILPGQGSGANVPTF; cdr3_nt: TGCGCCAGCAGCATACTACCGGGACAGGGATCTGGGGCCAACGTCCCGACTTTC
d_call: NA; v_call: TRBV7-8; clone_size: NA; j_call: TRBJ1-2; cdr3_aa: CASSLGGNYGHTF; cdr3_nt: TGTGCCAGCAGCTTAGGGGGGAACTATGGCCACACCTTC
d_call: TRBD1; v_call: TRBV2; clone_size: few; j_call: TRBJ1-1; cdr3_aa: CASSESGGNTEAFF; cdr3_nt: TGTGCCAGCAGTGAGTCAGGGGGAAACACTGAAGCTTTCTTT
d_call: TRBD2; v_call: TRBV29-1; clone_size: NA; j_call: TRBJ2-3; cdr3_aa: CSVPGLAGAPDTQYF; cdr3_nt: TGCAGCGTTCCGGGACTAGCGGGAGCCCCAGATACGCAGTATTTT
d_call: NA; v_call: TRBV7-9; clone_size: few; j_call: TRBJ1-5; cdr3_aa: CASSLLGLNNQPQHF; cdr3_nt: TGTGCCAGCAGCTTACTAGGGTTAAACAATCAGCCCCAGCATTTT
d_call: TRBD1; v_call: TRBV7-8; clone_size: few; j_call: TRBJ1-5; cdr3_aa: CASSQDRGGSQPQHF; cdr3_nt: TGTGCCAGCAGCCAAGACAGGGGTGGGAGTCAGCCCCAGCATTTT
d_call: NA; v_call: TRBV5-6; clone_size: NA; j_call: TRBJ1-1; cdr3_aa: CASSLFGSEAFF; cdr3_nt: TGTGCCAGCAGCTTGTTTGGATCTGAAGCTTTCTTT
d_call: NA; v_call: TRBV24-1; clone_size: NA; j_call: TRBJ2-7; cdr3_aa: CATSRDAGQPQQYF; cdr3_nt: TGTGCCACCAGCAGAGATGCTGGCCAGCCCCAGCAGTACTTC
d_call: NA; v_call: TRBV5-1; clone_size: NA; j_call: TRBJ1-6; cdr3_aa: CASSLAQGNNSPLHF; cdr3_nt: TGCGCCAGCAGCTTGGCCCAGGGGAACAATTCACCCCTCCACTTT
d_call: NA; v_call: TRBV24-1; clone_size: few; j_call: TRBJ1-5; cdr3_aa: CATSDPRGGASNQPQHF; cdr3_nt: TGTGCCACCAGTGATCCCCGTGGAGGGGCTAGCAATCAGCCCCAGCATTTT
d_call: TRBD1; v_call: TRBV7-8; clone_size: few; j_call: TRBJ2-7; cdr3_aa: CASRRGQGDSYEQYF; cdr3_nt: TGTGCCAGCAGACGCGGACAGGGGGACTCCTACGAGCAGTACTTC
d_call: NA; v_call: TRBV5-1; clone_size: NA; j_call: TRBJ1-1; cdr3_aa: CASSLGDISTEAFF; cdr3_nt: TGCGCCAGCAGCTTGGGGGACATTAGCACTGAAGCTTTCTTT
d_call: TRBD1; v_call: TRBV24-1; clone_size: NA; j_call: TRBJ1-2; cdr3_aa: CADRDGYGYTF; cdr3_nt: TGTGCCGACAGGGACGGCTATGGCTACACCTTC
d_call: NA; v_call: TRBV2; clone_size: NA; j_call: TRBJ1-2; cdr3_aa: CASSEGQALDNYGYTF; cdr3_nt: TGTGCCAGCAGTGAAGGACAGGCCTTAGATAACTATGGCTACACCTTC
d_call: NA; v_call: TRBV7-9; clone_size: many; j_call: TRBJ2-5; cdr3_aa: CASSPWASSQETQYF; cdr3_nt: TGTGCCAGCAGCCCCTGGGCTAGCAGCCAAGAGACCCAGTACTTC
d_call: NA; v_call: TRBV25-1; clone_size: NA; j_call: TRBJ1-6; cdr3_aa: CASKSSLTRYSPLHF; cdr3_nt: TGTGCCAGCAAGAGCAGCTTGACCAGATATTCACCCCTCCACTTT
d_call: TRBD2; v_call: TRBV6-2/TRBV6-3; clone_size: NA; j_call: TRBJ2-2; cdr3_aa: CASSPGGSGTGELFF; cdr3_nt: TGTGCCAGCAGTCCGGGCGGGAGTGGGACCGGGGAGCTGTTTTTT
d_call: TRBD1; v_call: TRBV7-8; clone_size: few; j_call: TRBJ1-5; cdr3_aa: CASSPHRGQTQPQHF; cdr3_nt: TGTGCCAGCAGCCCCCACAGGGGGCAGACACAGCCCCAGCATTTT
d_call: NA; v_call: TRBV11-2; clone_size: many; j_call: TRBJ1-4; cdr3_aa: CASSLRGIGEKLFF; cdr3_nt: TGTGCCAGCAGCTTAAGGGGGATTGGGGAAAAACTGTTTTTT
d_call: TRBD1; v_call: TRBV7-9; clone_size: NA; j_call: TRBJ2-7; cdr3_aa: CASSKATGGGYEQYF; cdr3_nt: TGCGCCAGCAGCAAGGCGACAGGGGGTGGATACGAGCAGTACTTC
d_call: TRBD1; v_call: TRBV24-1; clone_size: NA; j_call: TRBJ2-5; cdr3_aa: CASSDTGTGGSYQETQYF; cdr3_nt: TGTGCCAGCAGTGATACCGGGACAGGGGGTTCGTACCAAGAGACCCAGTACTTC
d_call: NA; v_call: TRBV25-1; clone_size: NA; j_call: TRBJ1-2; cdr3_aa: CAWSVSFQLANYGYTF; cdr3_nt: TGTGCCTGGAGTGTAAGCTTTCAGCTAGCTAACTATGGCTACACCTTC
d_call: TRBD1; v_call: TRBV24-1; clone_size: NA; j_call: TRBJ1-5; cdr3_aa: CATSDPTGGAETQHF; cdr3_nt: TGTGCCACCAGTGATCCGACAGGGGGCGCGGAGACCCAGCATTTT
d_call: NA; v_call: TRBV10-3; clone_size: once; j_call: TRBJ1-2; cdr3_aa: CAIKDGDGYTF; cdr3_nt: TGTGCCATCAAGGACGGGGATGGCTACACCTTC
d_call: TRBD1; v_call: TRBV12-3/TRBV12-4; clone_size: NA; j_call: TRBJ2-2; cdr3_aa: CASTFTGAGTGELFF; cdr3_nt: TGTGCCAGCACTTTCACAGGGGCAGGCACCGGGGAGCTGTTTTTT
d_call: NA; v_call: TRBV20-1; clone_size: many; j_call: TRBJ2-5; cdr3_aa: CSASAVQETQYF; cdr3_nt: TGCAGTGCTAGCGCAGTGCAAGAGACCCAGTACTTC
d_call: TRBD1; v_call: TRBV10-2; clone_size: NA; j_call: TRBJ1-2; cdr3_aa: CASSAQTGRYGYTF; cdr3_nt: TGCGCCAGCAGTGCGCAGACAGGGCGCTATGGCTACACCTTC
d_call: TRBD2; v_call: TRBV19; clone_size: NA; j_call: TRBJ2-5; cdr3_aa: CASASGQAETQYF; cdr3_nt: TGTGCCAGTGCTAGCGGCCAGGCAGAGACCCAGTACTTC